These T cell receptor beta chains were read from a single sample in a study of CD8+ T cells in alopecia areata. Generated by immunoSEQ multiplex PCR, the TCRdb table keeps only in-frame clones and is missing some. Among about 200,000 clones, 60% were seen once, and the ten largest hold 0.95% to 1.1%. Sequenced material: CD4+ T cells sorted from blood, taken at week 24, from a patient treated with tofacitinib. These receptor sequences come from a human donor with alopecia areata. Each CDR3 is given with its conserved first and last residue. D genes are given only for firm matches. Clone size is given for some rows only: seen once, a few or many times, or a class if the clone is expanded.

>NA|16|TRBV7-2|TRBD1|TRBJ2-7
TGTGCCAGCAGCTTACCAGCACTGGACAGGGGAAACGAGCAGTACTTC
CASSLPALDRGNEQYF
>once|12|TRBV29-1|NA|TRBJ2-7
TGCAGCGTTGAGGGGTCCTCCTACGAGCAGTACTTC
CSVEGSSYEQYF
>NA|15|TRBV4-3|NA|TRBJ1-2
TGCGCCAGCAGCCAAGATCTTCAGAGGGGCTCGGGCTACACCTTC
CASSQDLQRGSGYTF
>few|15|TRBV14|NA|TRBJ1-6
TGTGCCAGCAGCCAAGAAAGACTTTCCAATTCACCCCTCCACTTT
CASSQERLSNSPLHF
>few|16|TRBV19|TRBD2|TRBJ2-1
TGTGCCAGTAGTATCCTTAGCGGGGGGGCCCACAATGAGCAGTTCTTC
CASSILSGGAHNEQFF
>NA|15|TRBV9|TRBD1|TRBJ2-6
TGTGCCAGCAGCGTAACAGGGGCTGGGGCCAACGTCCTGACTTTC
CASSVTGAGANVLTF
>NA|15|TRBV27|NA|TRBJ2-2
TGTGCCAGCAGTTTGGGGCGGACGAACACCGGGGAGCTGTTTTTT
CASSLGRTNTGELFF
>NA|10|TRBV20-1|NA|TRBJ1-1
TGCAGTCCTAGAGACACTGAAGCTTTCTTT
CSPRDTEAFF
>NA|12|TRBV29-1|NA|TRBJ2-7
TGCAGCGTTACAGGGAGCTCCTACGAGCAGTACTTC
CSVTGSSYEQYF
>NA|13|TRBV29-1|NA|TRBJ1-1
TGCAGCGTTGAGAAGGGGCAGAACACTGAAGCTTTCTTT
CSVEKGQNTEAFF
>NA|13|TRBV29-1|TRBD1|TRBJ1-1
TGCAGCGTTGAAGGTCAGGGGGCGATTGAAGCTTTCTTT
CSVEGQGAIEAFF
>once|16|TRBV30|NA|TRBJ2-5
TGTGCCTGGAGTTCTAGGGGCCTTTACACTCAAGAGACCCAGTACTTC
CAWSSRGLYTQETQYF
>NA|12|TRBV30|NA|TRBJ1-2
TGTGCCTGGAGCGGGACTCCCAGGGGCTACACCTTC
CAWSGTPRGYTF
>NA|13|TRBV7-2|NA|TRBJ1-5
TGTGCCAGCAGCTTAATGGGAAATCAGCCCCAGCATTTT
CASSLMGNQPQHF
>NA|15|TRBV15|NA|TRBJ1-5
TGTGCCACCAGCAGAGAGCAGGGGCCGAATCAGCCCCAGCATTTT
CATSREQGPNQPQHF
>NA|14|TRBV5-6|NA|TRBJ2-3
TGTGCCAGCAGCAAGGACGGAAACACAGATACGCAGTATTTT
CASSKDGNTDTQYF
>NA|13|TRBV30|NA|TRBJ1-1
TGTGCCTGGAGTGCTGAGGGTTACACTGAAGCTTTCTTT
CAWSAEGYTEAFF
>NA|17|TRBV5-1|NA|TRBJ2-2
TGCGCCAGCAGCTTGGGAAGGGGAGCTACGAACACCGGGGAGCTGTTTTTT
CASSLGRGATNTGELFF
>NA|12|TRBV29-1|NA|TRBJ2-7
TGCAGCCAAGGACAGCCTACCTACGAGCAGTACTTC
CSQGQPTYEQYF
>NA|15|TRBV7-2|NA|TRBJ2-5
TGTGCCAGCAGCCCGGGATACAGGGAAACAGAGACCCAGTACTTC
CASSPGYRETETQYF
>NA|13|TRBV29-1|NA|TRBJ1-5
TGCAGCGTTGCGACAGAAGTAAATCAGCCCCAGCATTTT
CSVATEVNQPQHF
>few|14|TRBV10-3|NA|TRBJ1-1
TGTGCCATCAGTGAGTCTACGATGAACACTGAAGCTTTCTTT
CAISESTMNTEAFF
>few|13|TRBV6-5|NA|TRBJ2-7
TGTGCCAGCAGTGGACCCCCACTCTACGAGCAGTACTTC
CASSGPPLYEQYF
>few|14|TRBV2|NA|TRBJ2-1
TGTGCCAGCTGTTTACAGAACTCCTACAATGAGCAGTTCTTC
CASCLQNSYNEQFF
>few|15|TRBV9|NA|TRBJ1-6
TGTGCCAGCAGCGTAGGACTCCTGCAGAATTCACCCCTCCACTTT
CASSVGLLQNSPLHF
>NA|13|TRBV7-2|NA|TRBJ2-7
TGTGCCAGCAGCGCGAATATGGCCTACGAGCAGTACTTC
CASSANMAYEQYF
>NA|11|TRBV2|NA|TRBJ1-5
TGTGCCAGCGGCCCCAATCAGCCCCAGCATTTT
CASGPNQPQHF
>NA|16|TRBV5-4|NA|TRBJ1-4
TGTGCCAGCAGCCTAGGACAGCGAGCAACTAATGAAAAACTGTTTTTT
CASSLGQRATNEKLFF
>NA|15|TRBV7-2|NA|TRBJ2-3
TGTGCCAGCACGGGAAGGGGGACCCGCACAGATACGCAGTATTTT
CASTGRGTRTDTQYF
>NA|16|TRBV30|NA|TRBJ2-2
TGTGCCTGGAGTGTACGAGGGGGTTTGGGTGCCGGGGAGCTGTTTTTT
CAWSVRGGLGAGELFF
>NA|15|TRBV4-3|NA|TRBJ2-5
TGCGCCAGCAGCCCATTAGGTTGGGGTGAAGAGACCCAGTACTTC
CASSPLGWGEETQYF
>NA|14|TRBV2|TRBD1|TRBJ1-2
TGTGCCAGCAGCGAGGCAGGGGGCAGTTATGGCTACACCTTC
CASSEAGGSYGYTF
>NA|12|TRBV19|NA|TRBJ2-5
TGTGCCAGTAGCAAAAACCAAGAGACCCAGTACTTC
CASSKNQETQYF
>NA|13|TRBV2|NA|TRBJ2-2
TGTGCCAGCAGCCGAGGGAACACCGGGGAGCTGTTTTTT
CASSRGNTGELFF
>few|10|TRBV29-1|NA|TRBJ1-1
TGCAGCGTTGCCTCTTTAGAAGCTTTCTTT
CSVASLEAFF
>NA|18|TRBV30|TRBD2|TRBJ2-3
TGTGCCTGGAACCCTGGGCTAGCGGGGGAGACGGGCACAGATACGCAGTATTTT
CAWNPGLAGETGTDTQYF